One sample yielded the 16 T cell receptor beta chains listed below, sequenced in a study of cytomegalovirus exposure and HLA in healthy donors. The study ran its PCR with 60 Vbeta and 13 Jbeta primers. This table comes from immunoSEQ multiplex PCR, and its TCRdb copy is limited to in-frame clones, with some not included. This listing includes about 170,000 clones. Sequencing input: PBMCs. The receptors come from a woman younger than 30 in good health and CMV-seropositive.

The chain joins TRBV7-2 to TRBJ1-2, with D perhaps matching TRBD1 (6 bases). The germline V and J ends were trimmed by 0 bases and 5 bases, with 13 bases remaining between them. Germline CDR1 and CDR2: SGHTA and FQGNSA. The CDR3 is made up of 15 amino acids. The CDR3 sequence is CASSLAQAGVYGYTF. The CDR3 coding sequence is TGTGCCAGCAGCTTAGCGCAGGCAGGGGTATATGGCTACACCTTC.

This chain joins TRBV4-3 and TRBJ1-4; no reliable D call. The ends were cut back, 0 bases at V and 1 base at J, with 6 bases in the middle. Germline-derived CDR1 and CDR2 are LGHNA and YSLEER. The CDR3 consists of 15 residues. The CDR3, as DNA: TGCGCCAGCAGCCAAGACCGGGGAACTAATGAAAAACTGTTTTTT. Protein product: CASSQDRGTNEKLFF.

The chain couples TRBV6-1 to TRBJ2-3; 10 positions agree with TRBD2. Per germline, CDR1 MNHNS and CDR2 SASEGT. The V and J ends lost 3 bases and 2 bases, in that order; junction bases with no gene match: 5. This CDR3 has 16 residues. CDR3 in amino acids: CASSDRTSGYTDTQYF. The CDR3 coding sequence is TGTGCCAGCAGTGACCGGACTAGCGGATACACAGATACGCAGTATTTT.

About this clone itself: The sample holds other DNA sequences that translate to the same CDR3. The chain joins TRBV6-6 to TRBJ1-5; no clear D. This CDR3 has 15 amino acids. Trimming shortened V by 6 bases and J by 1 base, and 13 bases separated the two germline ends. Germline CDR1 and CDR2: MNHNY and SVGAGI (reference sequence). This CDR3 is CASSRSLDSNQPQHF. The CDR3 DNA reads as TGTGCCAGCAGCCGGAGCTTAGACAGCAATCAGCCCCAGCATTTT.

The rearrangement joins TRBV5-1 to TRBJ2-7; 8 nucleotides agree with TRBD2. V dropped 0 bases and J dropped 6; count of bases not matched to a gene: 8. This CDR3 comprises 15 residues. CDR1 is SGHRS, CDR2 YFSETQ, per germline. CDR3 coding DNA: TGCGCCAGCAGCTTGGACGCGGGGGGTCCGCCCGAGCAGTACTTC. Translation: CASSLDAGGPPEQYF.

The chain recombines TRBV6-1 with TRBJ2-7; no definite D call. CDR1 is MNHNS, CDR2 SASEGT, per germline. The CDR3 covers 11 residues. Trimming removed 4 bases at V and 4 bases at J, with 5 bases between. The CDR3 protein is CASSAHYEQYF. The DNA of the CDR3 is TGTGCCAGCAGTGCCCATTACGAGCAGTACTTC.

This rearrangement joins TRBV6-6 to TRBJ2-1, with 10 bases identical to TRBD2. CDR3 size: 15 residues. Germline V gene lookup returns CDR1 MNHNY and CDR2 SVGAGI (reference sequence). V lost 8 bases and J lost 4; bases outside the gene matches: 8. CDR3 nucleotide sequence: TGTGCCAGCGCGGGGCTAGCGGGGGAATACAATGAGCAGTTCTTC. It encodes CASAGLAGEYNEQFF.

J is TRBJ2-2 and V is TRBV6-5; D unresolved. Germline assignment: CDR1 MNHEY and CDR2 SVGAGI. This CDR3 spans 12 amino acids. V lost 2 bases to trimming and J lost 8 bases, with 6 bases between them. CDR3 protein: CASSYQSGELFF. Written as DNA, the CDR3 is TGTGCCAGCAGTTACCAGTCTGGGGAGCTGTTTTTT.

V gene TRBV6-6 combines with J gene TRBJ1-1; D is undetermined. Per the germline V gene, CDR1 is MNHNY and CDR2 is SVGAGI (reference sequence). The V gene lost 1 base and the J gene lost 1 base, with 7 bases spanning the gap. This CDR3 comprises 14 residues. The CDR3: CASSYLEGNTEAFF. CDR3 nucleotides: TGTGCCAGCAGTTACTTGGAGGGGAACACTGAAGCTTTCTTT.

The chain is built from TRBV7-7 and TRBJ2-1, with TRBD2 identical over 12 bases. There are 15 residues in the CDR3. Trimming cost V 3 bases and J 9 bases; bases outside gene matches: 6. Germline CDR1 SSHAT, CDR2 FNYEAQ (reference sequence). The CDR3 bases are TGTGCCAGCAGCTTCCTAGCGGGGGGGGTCAGTGAGCAGTTCTTC. As protein: CASSFLAGGVSEQFF.

J is TRBJ2-1 and V is TRBV5-1, with D possibly being TRBD2 (6 bases). Trimming cost V 4 bases and J 2 bases, with 19 bases left between them. The CDR3 is made up of 17 amino acids. Germline V CDR1 and CDR2: SGHRS, YFSETQ. CDR3 nucleotides: TGCGCCAGCAGCCGATCATCAAGCGGGCCCGCCTACAATGAGCAGTTCTTC. It specifies CASSRSSSGPAYNEQFF.

The genes are TRBV2 and TRBJ2-5; 11 positions agree with TRBD2. CDR3 size: 16 residues. Losses at the gene ends were 6 bases for V and 5 bases for J; bases not matched to a gene: 11. Germline CDR1 SNHLY, CDR2 FYNNEI. This CDR3 is CASRGRPSGGRETQYF. As DNA, the CDR3 is TGTGCCAGCAGAGGGAGGCCTAGCGGGGGGCGTGAGACCCAGTACTTC.

This chain connects TRBV11-3 to TRBJ2-1, with TRBD1 identical over 12 bases. The CDR3 has 18 amino acids. Germline loops: CDR1 SGHNT, CDR2 YENEEA. Germline trimming cut 0 bases from V and 6 bases from J; bases unmatched to any gene: 9. The DNA for the CDR3 is TGTGCCAGCAGCTTAGAACGATGGGGACAGGGGGCCTTCAATGAGCAGTTCTTC. Amino acid sequence: CASSLERWGQGAFNEQFF.

The chain employs TRBV10-2 and TRBJ2-7, with D hard to call. The V end lost 8 bases, the J end lost 3 bases, and 5 bases lay between the germline ends. Germline-derived CDR1 and CDR2 are WSHSY and SAAADI. The CDR3 runs to 10 residues. This CDR3 reads CASADYEQYF. The CDR3 DNA follows: TGCGCCAGCGCGGACTACGAGCAGTACTTC.

The rearrangement uses TRBV7-9 and TRBJ2-5; possible D gene TRBD2, 6 bases. V was cut by 2 bases and J by 4 bases, with 14 bases left in between. CDR1 SEHNR and CDR2 FQNEAQ come from the germline V gene (reference sequence). The CDR3 contains 15 residues. CDR3 amino acids: CASSLPLAGGETQYF. The CDR3 nucleotides are TGTGCCAGCAGCTTACCTCTAGCCGGGGGAGAGACCCAGTACTTC.

The chain carries TRBV7-9 and TRBJ2-5; tentatively, D is TRBD1 (6 bases). From germline, CDR1 is SEHNR and CDR2 FQNEAQ (reference sequence). V dropped 1 base and J dropped 5 bases, with 14 bases sitting between them. The CDR3 totals 15 residues. The CDR3 is CASSLGAGDMETQYF. For the CDR3, the DNA is TGTGCCAGCAGCTTAGGGGCAGGGGACATGGAGACCCAGTACTTC.